This paragraph covers one T cell receptor beta chain sequence. The identical CDR3 is also encoded by other nucleotide sequences in the sample. These data are taken from a study of OX40 agonist ivuxolimab in advanced cancers. On the study more broadly: Antecedent anti-PD-1, anti-PD-L1 or anti-CTLA-4 therapy was permissible, with 35% to 40% having received some.

Trimming removed 4 bases from V and 3 bases from J; junction bases left unmatched: 4. Germline CDR1 is MGHRA and CDR2 is YSYEKL. The CDR3 extends over 14 amino acids. Assay used: immunoSEQ multiplex PCR; TCRdb lists only in-frame clones, some missing. This table holds fewer than 80,000 clones, about 82% found once. The sequence derives from an adult with an advanced solid tumor such as melanoma, head and neck, liver or kidney cancer. V gene TRBV4-1 combines with J gene TRBJ2-7; 9 nucleotides line up with TRBD1. Sequenced material: CD4+ or CD8+ T cells sorted from blood, taken in a trial of the OX40 agonist ivuxolimab. CDR3 DNA: TGCGCCAGCAGCCTAACGACAGGGGGCTACGAGCAGTACGTC. Its protein product is CASSLTTGGYEQYV.